This TCR beta chain was profiled in a study of blood T cell repertoires in COVID-19. About the study: The United States, Italy and Spain were the sources of the acute and convalescent COVID-19 samples.

This clone was observed a handful of times. Recruitment covered about 25 US areas and drew participants whose ages spanned roughly 18 to 100 years. Profiled with immunoSEQ multiplex PCR; TCRdb holds only in-frame clones, not every one. Of under 300,000 clones in the sample, around 85% were seen once. There are 18 residues in the CDR3. Germline CDR1 is LNHDA and CDR2 is SQIVND (reference sequence). The V gene end was trimmed by 4 bases and the J gene end by 4 bases; junction bases not matched to a gene: 11. Input material: PBMCs or T cells enriched from blood (not recorded which). This chain connects TRBV19 to TRBJ2-5, with 14 bases fitting TRBD2. This TCR was sampled from a middle-aged woman with acute COVID-19. The DNA of the CDR3 is TGTGCCAGTAGTAGCCGAGGACTAGCGGGAGGTCGAGGAGAGACCCAGTACTTC. Translating it yields CASSSRGLAGGRGETQYF.